The clone carrying this T cell receptor beta chain occurred many times. No antigen is known for it. The data stem from a study of T cells in Graves' hyperthyroidism and ophthalmopathy. Graves' hyperthyroidism was deemed stable absent ophthalmopathy progression within 18 months. Study-level points and caveats: Ophthalmopathy could be told apart from stable hyperthyroidism with a 13 V-J model.

TCR beta CDR3 regions were amplified from RNA transcripts. The TCR CDR3 was amplified in a first-round RT-PCR using the HTBI primer set. Via MiXCR, TCRdb re-called the multiplex PCR reads, giving one row per CDR3 protein. This sample has about 360,000 distinct CDR3 sequences, with around 25% found just once. The CDR3 covers 13 residues. V was trimmed by 3 bases and J by 7 bases, leaving 12 bases between them. The receptor's source is a man aged 50 to 59 with Graves' hyperthyroidism. Material: blood. The chain combines TRBV12-3 or TRBV12-4 with TRBJ2-5; a possible D gene is TRBD2 (5 bases). The CDR3 DNA sequence: TGTGCCAGCAGTTTGACGGGGTTGGGGACCCAGTACTTC. Translation: CASSLTGLGTQYF.